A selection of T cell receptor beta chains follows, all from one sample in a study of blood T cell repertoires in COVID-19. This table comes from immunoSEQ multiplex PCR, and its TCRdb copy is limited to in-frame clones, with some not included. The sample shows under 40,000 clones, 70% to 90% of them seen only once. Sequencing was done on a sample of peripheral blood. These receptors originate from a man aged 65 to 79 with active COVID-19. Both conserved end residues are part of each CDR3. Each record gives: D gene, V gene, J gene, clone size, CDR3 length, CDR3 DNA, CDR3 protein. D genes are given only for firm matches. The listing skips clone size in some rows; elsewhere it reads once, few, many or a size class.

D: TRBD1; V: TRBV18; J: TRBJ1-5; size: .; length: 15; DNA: TGTGCCAGCTCACTAGACAGGGCACAGAGTCAGCCCCAGCATTTT; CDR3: CASSLDRAQSQPQHF
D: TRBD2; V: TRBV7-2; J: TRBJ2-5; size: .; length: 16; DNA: TGTGCCAGCAGCTTAGGTGCCAGCGGGAGGTGGGAGACCCAGTACTTC; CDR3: CASSLGASGRWETQYF
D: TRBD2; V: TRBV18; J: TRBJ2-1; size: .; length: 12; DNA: TGTGCCAGCTCACCTCAGGAGCGGGGGCAGTTCTTC; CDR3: CASSPQERGQFF
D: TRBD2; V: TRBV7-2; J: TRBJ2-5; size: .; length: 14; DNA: TGTGCCAGCAGCTTAGGCGGGAGAGGAGAGACCCAGTACTTC; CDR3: CASSLGGRGETQYF
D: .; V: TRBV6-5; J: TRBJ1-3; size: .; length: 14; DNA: TGTGCCAGCAGGTGGGGCCCCTCTGGAAACACCATATATTTT; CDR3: CASRWGPSGNTIYF
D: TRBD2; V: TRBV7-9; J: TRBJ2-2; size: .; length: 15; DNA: TGTGCCAGCAGATTAGGGACTACGAACACCGGGGAGCTGTTTTTT; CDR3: CASRLGTTNTGELFF
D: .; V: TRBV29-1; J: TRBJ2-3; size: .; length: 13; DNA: TGCAGCGTTGAGGGACATTACACAGATACGCAGTATTTT; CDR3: CSVEGHYTDTQYF
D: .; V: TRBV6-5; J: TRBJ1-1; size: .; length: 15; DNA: TGTGCCAGCAGTTTCCTGTCGTATTCTGTCGCTGAAGCTTTCTTT; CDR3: CASSFLSYSVAEAFF
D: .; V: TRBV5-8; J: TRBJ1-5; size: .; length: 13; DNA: TGTGCCAGCAGCTTGGGTGGAGCTCGGCCCCAGCATTTT; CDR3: CASSLGGARPQHF
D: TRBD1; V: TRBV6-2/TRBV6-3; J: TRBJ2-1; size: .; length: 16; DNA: TGTGCCAGCAGCCACCCCTACAAGGGGGCGTCAGATGAGCAGTTCTTC; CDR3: CASSHPYKGASDEQFF
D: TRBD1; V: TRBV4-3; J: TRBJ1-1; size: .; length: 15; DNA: TGCGCCAGCAGCCAACAACAGGGGGGGAACACTGAAGCTTTCTTT; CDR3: CASSQQQGGNTEAFF
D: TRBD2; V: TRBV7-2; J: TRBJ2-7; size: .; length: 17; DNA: TGTGCCAGCAGCTTACATCGTGGAGCGGGGGGGATCTACGAGCAGTACTTC; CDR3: CASSLHRGAGGIYEQYF
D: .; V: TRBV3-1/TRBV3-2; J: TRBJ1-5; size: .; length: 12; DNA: TGTGCCAGCAGCGACAGTAATCAGCCCCAGCATTTT; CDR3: CASSDSNQPQHF
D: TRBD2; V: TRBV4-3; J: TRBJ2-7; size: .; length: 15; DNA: TGCGCCAGCAGCCAAGACAGGACTAGCGGAGGTGAGCAGTACTTC; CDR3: CASSQDRTSGGEQYF
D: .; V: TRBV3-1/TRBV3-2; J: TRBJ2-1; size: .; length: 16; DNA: TGTGCCAGCAGCCATTCTCCGGGACTTATATACAATGAGCAGTTCTTC; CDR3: CASSHSPGLIYNEQFF
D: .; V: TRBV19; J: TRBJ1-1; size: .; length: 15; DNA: TGTGCCAGTAGTATGCCCTCCCGACGGGACACTGAAGCTTTCTTT; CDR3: CASSMPSRRDTEAFF
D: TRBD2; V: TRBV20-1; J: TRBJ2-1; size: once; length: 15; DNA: TGCAGTGCTAGTGGTGTTCTAGCGGGGCGAAATGAGCAGTTCTTC; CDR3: CSASGVLAGRNEQFF
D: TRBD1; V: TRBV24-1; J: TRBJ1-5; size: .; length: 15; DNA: TGTGCCACCAGTGACAATAGGGACAGAGATCAGCCCCAGCATTTT; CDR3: CATSDNRDRDQPQHF
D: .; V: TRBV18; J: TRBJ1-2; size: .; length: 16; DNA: TGTGCCAGCTCACCACTGGACAGCCTACAAAACTATGGCTACACCTTC; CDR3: CASSPLDSLQNYGYTF
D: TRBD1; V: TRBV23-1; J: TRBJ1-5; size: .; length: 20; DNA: TGCGCCAGCAGTCAATCGGGGGAGGGACAGGGGAGCTATAGCAATCAGCCCCAGCATTTT; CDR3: CASSQSGEGQGSYSNQPQHF